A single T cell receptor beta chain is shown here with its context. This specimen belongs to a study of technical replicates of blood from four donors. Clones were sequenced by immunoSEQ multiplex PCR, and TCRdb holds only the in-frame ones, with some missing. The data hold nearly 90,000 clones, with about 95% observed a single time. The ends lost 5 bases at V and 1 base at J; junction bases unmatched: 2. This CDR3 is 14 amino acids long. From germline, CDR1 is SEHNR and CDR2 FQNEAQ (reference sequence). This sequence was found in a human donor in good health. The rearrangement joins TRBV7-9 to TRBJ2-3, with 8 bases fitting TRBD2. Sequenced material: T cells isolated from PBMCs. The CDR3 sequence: CASSISGGTDTQYF. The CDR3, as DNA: TGTGCCAGCAGCATTAGCGGGGGCACAGATACGCAGTATTTT.